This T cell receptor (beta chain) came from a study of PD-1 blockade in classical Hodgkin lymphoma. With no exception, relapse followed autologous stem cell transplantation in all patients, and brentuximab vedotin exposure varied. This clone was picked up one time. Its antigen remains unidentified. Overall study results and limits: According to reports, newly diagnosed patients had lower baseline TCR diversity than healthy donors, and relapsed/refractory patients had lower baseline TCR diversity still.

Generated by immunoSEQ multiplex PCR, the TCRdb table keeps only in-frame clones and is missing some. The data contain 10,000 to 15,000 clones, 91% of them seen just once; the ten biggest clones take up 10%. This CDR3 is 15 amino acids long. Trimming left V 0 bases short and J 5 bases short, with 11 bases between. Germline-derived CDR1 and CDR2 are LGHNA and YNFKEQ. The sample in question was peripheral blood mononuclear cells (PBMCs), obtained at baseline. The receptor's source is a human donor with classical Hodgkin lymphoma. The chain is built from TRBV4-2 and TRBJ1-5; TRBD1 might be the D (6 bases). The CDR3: CASSQDLTGHQPQHF. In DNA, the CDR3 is TGTGCCAGCAGCCAAGATTTAACAGGGCATCAGCCCCAGCATTTT.